This T cell receptor (beta chain) was identified in a study of control samples from healthy donors and cancer patients. This table comes from immunoSEQ multiplex PCR, and its TCRdb copy is limited to in-frame clones, with some not included. This sample has approximately 100,000 clones; around 89% occur once, and the top ten carry 15% to 20%. The V end lost 3 bases, the J end lost 11 bases, and 10 bases lay between the germline ends. Germline CDR1 reads SEHNR; CDR2 reads FQNEAQ (reference sequence). The CDR3 extends over 12 amino acids. Sequenced: blood. V gene TRBV7-9 combines with J gene TRBJ1-4; no definite D call. The sequence was obtained from a woman between 50 and 59 years old in good health. DNA of the CDR3: TGTGCCAGCAGCTTCCCTTTGGGTAAACTGTTTTTT. Translating gives CASSFPLGKLFF.